This T cell receptor beta chain came from a study of beta chain features in type 1 diabetes. The CDR3 is made up of 13 amino acids. CDR1 and CDR2 from the germline V gene are KGHSH and LQKENI. Trimming cost V 6 bases and J 2 bases, with 11 bases left between them. Sorting with CD45RO/CCR7/CD25/CD127/CD95/CD27 yielded naive, central memory, regulatory and stem-like memory CD4+ cells. Sorting gave populations that all exceeded 98% purity. Details on this clone: As yet, its antigen is unknown.

General study findings and limits: PCR might preferentially amplify shorter templates, equally in patients and controls.

Every bit of the isolated RNA underwent reverse transcription, so sequencing read expressed TCRB transcripts. Regulatory, naive and central memory T cell samples averaged approximately 3.3 million reads. Assay: immunoSEQ multiplex PCR; the TCRdb copy retains only in-frame clones and omits some. In the table there are 150,000 to 160,000 clones, around 10% of which are singletons. Sequencing was carried out using central memory CD4+ T cells from blood. This sequence originates from a man aged 18 to 29 in good health. V gene TRBV18 combines with J gene TRBJ2-7; D is uncertain. The CDR3 DNA reads TGTGCCAGCTCCCTTTTAGTCACCTACGAGCAGTACTTC. Its protein is CASSLLVTYEQYF.